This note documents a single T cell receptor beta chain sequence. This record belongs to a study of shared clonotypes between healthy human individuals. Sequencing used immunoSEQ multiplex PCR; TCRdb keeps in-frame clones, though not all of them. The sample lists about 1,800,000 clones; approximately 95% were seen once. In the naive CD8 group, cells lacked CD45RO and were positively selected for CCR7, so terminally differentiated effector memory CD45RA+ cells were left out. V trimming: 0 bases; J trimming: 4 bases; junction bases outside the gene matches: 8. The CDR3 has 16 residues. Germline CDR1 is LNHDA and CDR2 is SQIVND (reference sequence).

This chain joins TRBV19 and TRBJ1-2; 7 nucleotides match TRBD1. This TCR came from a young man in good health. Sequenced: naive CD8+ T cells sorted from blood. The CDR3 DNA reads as TGTGCCAGTAGTATAGATCTGGAGGGGGCGGCCTATGGCTACACCTTC. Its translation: CASSIDLEGAAYGYTF.